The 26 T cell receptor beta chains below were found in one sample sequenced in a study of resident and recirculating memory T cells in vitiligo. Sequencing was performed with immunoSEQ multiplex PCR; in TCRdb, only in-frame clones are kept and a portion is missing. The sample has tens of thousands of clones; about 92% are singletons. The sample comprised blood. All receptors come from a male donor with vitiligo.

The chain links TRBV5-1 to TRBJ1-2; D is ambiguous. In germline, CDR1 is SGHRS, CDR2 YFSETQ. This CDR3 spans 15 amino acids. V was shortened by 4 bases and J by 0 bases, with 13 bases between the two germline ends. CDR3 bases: TGCGCCAGCAGCCCCTCACATCCCACTAACTATGGCTACACCTTC. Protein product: CASSPSHPTNYGYTF.

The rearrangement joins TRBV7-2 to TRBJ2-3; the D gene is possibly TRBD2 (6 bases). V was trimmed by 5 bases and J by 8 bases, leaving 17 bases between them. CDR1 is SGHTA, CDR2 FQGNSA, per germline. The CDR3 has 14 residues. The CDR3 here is CASSTPRGKATQYF. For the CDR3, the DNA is TGTGCCAGCAGCACCCCCCGGGGGAAAGCTACGCAGTATTTT.

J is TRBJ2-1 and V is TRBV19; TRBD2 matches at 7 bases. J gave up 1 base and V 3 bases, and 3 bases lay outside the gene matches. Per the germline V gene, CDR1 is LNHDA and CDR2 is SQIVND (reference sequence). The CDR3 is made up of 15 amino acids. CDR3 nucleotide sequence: TGTGCCAGTAGTATCGCGGGAGTGTCCTACAATGAGCAGTTCTTC. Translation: CASSIAGVSYNEQFF.

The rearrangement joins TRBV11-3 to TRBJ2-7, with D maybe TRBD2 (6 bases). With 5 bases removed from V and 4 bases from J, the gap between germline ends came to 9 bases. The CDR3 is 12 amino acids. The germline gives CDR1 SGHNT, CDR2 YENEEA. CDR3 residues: CASSAGTYEQYF. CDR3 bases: TGTGCCAGCAGCGCCGGGACTTACGAGCAGTACTTC.

DNA for the CDR3: TGTGCCAGCAGCGCCCTGGGGGCGAGGACAGGGAACAATGAGCAGTTCTTC. Amino acid sequence: CASSALGARTGNNEQFF. The chain uses TRBV2 and TRBJ2-1, with TRBD1 identical over 8 bases. In germline, CDR1 is SNHLY, CDR2 FYNNEI. J lost 5 bases, V lost 6 bases, and 15 bases had no gene match. The CDR3 length is 17 residues.

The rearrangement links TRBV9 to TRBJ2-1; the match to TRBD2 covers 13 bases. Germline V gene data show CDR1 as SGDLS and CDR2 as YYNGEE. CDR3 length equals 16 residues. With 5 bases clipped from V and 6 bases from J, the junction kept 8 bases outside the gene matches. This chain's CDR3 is CASRGPGLAGTNEQFF. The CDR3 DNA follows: TGTGCCAGCAGAGGGCCGGGACTAGCGGGGACCAATGAGCAGTTCTTC. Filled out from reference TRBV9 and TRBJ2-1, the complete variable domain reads DSGVTQTPKHLITATGQRVTLRCSPRSGDLSVYWYQQSLDQGLQFLIQYYNGEERAKGNILERFSAQQFPDLHSELNLSSLELGDSALYFCASRGPGLAGTNEQFFGPGTRLTVL.

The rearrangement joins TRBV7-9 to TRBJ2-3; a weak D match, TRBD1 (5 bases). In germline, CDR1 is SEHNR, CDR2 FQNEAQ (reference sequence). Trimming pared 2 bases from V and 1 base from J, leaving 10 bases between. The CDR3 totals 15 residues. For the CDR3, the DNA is TGTGCCAGCAGCTTAACAGGCAGGGGCACAGATACGCAGTATTTT. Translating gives CASSLTGRGTDTQYF. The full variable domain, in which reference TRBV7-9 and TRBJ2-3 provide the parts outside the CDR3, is DTGVSQNPRHKITKRGQNVTFRCDPISEHNRLYWYRQTLGQGPEFLTYFQNEAQLEKSRLLSDRFSAERPKGSFSTLEIQRTEQGDSAMYLCASSLTGRGTDTQYFGPGTRLTVL.

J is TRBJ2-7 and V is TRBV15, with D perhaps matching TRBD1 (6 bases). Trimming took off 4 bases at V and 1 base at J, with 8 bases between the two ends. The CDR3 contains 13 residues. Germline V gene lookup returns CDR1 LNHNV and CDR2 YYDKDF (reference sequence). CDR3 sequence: CATSNGQSYEQYF. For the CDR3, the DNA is TGTGCCACCAGCAATGGACAGTCCTACGAGCAGTACTTC.

In DNA, the CDR3 is TGTGCCAGCAGCTTCCGCGGCCCCTACGAGCAGTACTTC. This encodes CASSFRGPYEQYF. J is TRBJ2-7 and V is TRBV5-4, with D unresolved. CDR1 and CDR2 from the germline V gene are SGHNT and YYREEE (reference sequence). V shed 2 bases and J shed 2 bases, with 8 bases lying between them. This CDR3 contains 13 residues.

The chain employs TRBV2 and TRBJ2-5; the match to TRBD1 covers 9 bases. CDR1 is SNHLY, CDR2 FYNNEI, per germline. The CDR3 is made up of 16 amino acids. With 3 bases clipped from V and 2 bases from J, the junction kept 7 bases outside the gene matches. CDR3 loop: CASSDDPGQGQETQYF. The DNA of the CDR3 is TGTGCCAGCAGTGACGACCCAGGACAGGGGCAAGAGACCCAGTACTTC.

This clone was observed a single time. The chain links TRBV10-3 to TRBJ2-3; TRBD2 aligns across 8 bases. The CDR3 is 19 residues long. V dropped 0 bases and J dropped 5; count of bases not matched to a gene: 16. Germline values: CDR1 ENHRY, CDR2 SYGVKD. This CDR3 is CAISESRAGAGGSGDTQYF. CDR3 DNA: TGTGCCATCAGTGAGTCACGGGCTGGGGCGGGAGGTTCAGGAGATACGCAGTATTTT.

The CDR3 DNA follows: TGTGCCAGCAGTGCTCCGGGACAGGGGCCCGGGGAGCTGTTTTTT. Protein product: CASSAPGQGPGELFF. The chain joins TRBV27 to TRBJ2-2, with 10 bases lining up with TRBD1. CDR1 and CDR2 from the germline V gene are MNHEY and SMNVEV (reference sequence). The length of the CDR3 is 15 residues. Losses at the gene ends were 5 bases for V and 6 bases for J; bases not matched to a gene: 6.

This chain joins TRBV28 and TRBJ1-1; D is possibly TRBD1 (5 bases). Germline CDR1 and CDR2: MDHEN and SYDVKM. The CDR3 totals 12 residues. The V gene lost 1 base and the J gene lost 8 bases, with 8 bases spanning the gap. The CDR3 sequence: CASSLSGGEAFF. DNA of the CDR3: TGTGCCAGCAGTTTATCGGGGGGAGAAGCTTTCTTT.

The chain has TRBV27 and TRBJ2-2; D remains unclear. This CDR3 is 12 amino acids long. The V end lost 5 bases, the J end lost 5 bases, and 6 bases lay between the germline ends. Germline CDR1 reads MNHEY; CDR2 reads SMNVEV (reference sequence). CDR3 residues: CASSPLTGELFF. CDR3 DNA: TGTGCCAGCAGTCCCCTTACCGGGGAGCTGTTTTTT.

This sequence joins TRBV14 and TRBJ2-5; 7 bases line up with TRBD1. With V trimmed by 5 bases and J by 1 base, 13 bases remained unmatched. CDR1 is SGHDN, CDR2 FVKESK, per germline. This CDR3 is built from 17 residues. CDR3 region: CASSKGTAKEFQETQYF. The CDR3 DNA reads TGTGCCAGCAGCAAGGGGACAGCCAAAGAATTCCAAGAGACCCAGTACTTC. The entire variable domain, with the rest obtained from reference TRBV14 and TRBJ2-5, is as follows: EAGVTQFPSHSVIEKGQTVTLRCDPISGHDNLYWYRRVMGKEIKFLLHFVKESKQDESGMPNNRFLAERTGGTYSTLKVQPAELEDSGVYFCASSKGTAKEFQETQYFGPGTRLLVL.

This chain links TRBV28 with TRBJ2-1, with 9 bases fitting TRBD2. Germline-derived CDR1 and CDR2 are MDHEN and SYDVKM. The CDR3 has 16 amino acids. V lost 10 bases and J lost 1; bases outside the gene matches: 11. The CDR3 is CATASLAGDSYNEQFF. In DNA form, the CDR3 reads TGTGCCACCGCGTCTTTAGCGGGGGATTCCTACAATGAGCAGTTCTTC.

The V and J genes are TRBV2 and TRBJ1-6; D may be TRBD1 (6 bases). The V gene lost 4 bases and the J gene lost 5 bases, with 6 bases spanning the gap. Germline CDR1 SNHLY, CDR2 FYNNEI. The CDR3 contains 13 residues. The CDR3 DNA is TGTGCCAGCAGTGGACAGGATAATTCACCCCTCCACTTT. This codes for CASSGQDNSPLHF.

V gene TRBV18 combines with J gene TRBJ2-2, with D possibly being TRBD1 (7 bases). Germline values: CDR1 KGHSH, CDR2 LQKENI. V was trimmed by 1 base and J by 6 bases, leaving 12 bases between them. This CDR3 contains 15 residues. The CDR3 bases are TGTGCCAGCTCACCACTAACAGGGGAGGCCGGGGAGCTGTTTTTT. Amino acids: CASSPLTGEAGELFF.

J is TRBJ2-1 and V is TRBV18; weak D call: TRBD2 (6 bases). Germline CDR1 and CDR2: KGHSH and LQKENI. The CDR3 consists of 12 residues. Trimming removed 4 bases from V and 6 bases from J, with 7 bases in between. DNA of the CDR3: TGTGCCAGCTCACGGGAGGCCAATGAGCAGTTCTTC. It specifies CASSREANEQFF.

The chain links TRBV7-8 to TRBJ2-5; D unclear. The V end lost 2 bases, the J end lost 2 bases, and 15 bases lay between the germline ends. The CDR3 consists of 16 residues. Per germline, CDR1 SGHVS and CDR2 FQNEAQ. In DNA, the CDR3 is TGTGCCAGCAGCTTATCGAGAGTCCCGAGGCAAGAGACCCAGTACTTC. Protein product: CASSLSRVPRQETQYF. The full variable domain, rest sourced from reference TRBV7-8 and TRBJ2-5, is GAGVSQSPRYKVAKRGQDVALRCDPISGHVSLFWYQQALGQGPEFLTYFQNEAQLDKSGLPSDRFFAERPEGSVSTLKIQRTQQEDSAVYLCASSLSRVPRQETQYFGPGTRLLVL.

The CDR3 protein is CAIGGNYEQYF. The CDR3 DNA follows: TGTGCCATAGGGGGCAACTACGAGCAGTACTTC. The chain uses TRBV10-3 and TRBJ2-7; TRBD1 agrees at 7 bases. Germline CDR1 ENHRY, CDR2 SYGVKD. The J segment lost 3 bases and the V segment lost 9 bases, leaving 2 bases of the junction unmatched. CDR3 length: 11 residues.

The CDR3 loop is CATSPGEGFWNYGYTF. The DNA of the CDR3 is TGTGCCACATCACCAGGGGAGGGGTTCTGGAACTATGGCTACACCTTC. The rearrangement links TRBV19 to TRBJ1-2, with D maybe TRBD1 (6 bases). The ends were cut back, 10 bases at V and 2 bases at J, with 23 bases in the middle. CDR1 is LNHDA, CDR2 SQIVND, per germline (reference sequence). The CDR3 runs 16 residues. Full variable domain (remainder filled in from reference TRBV19 and TRBJ1-2): DGGITQSPKYLFRKEGQNVTLSCEQNLNHDAMYWYRQDPGQGLRLIYYSQIVNDFQKGDIAEGYSVSREKKESFPLTVTSAQKNPTAFYLCATSPGEGFWNYGYTFGSGTRLTVV.

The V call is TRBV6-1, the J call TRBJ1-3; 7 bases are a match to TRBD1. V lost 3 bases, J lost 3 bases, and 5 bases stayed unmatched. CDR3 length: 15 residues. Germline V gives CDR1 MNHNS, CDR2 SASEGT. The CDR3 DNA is TGTGCCAGCAGTGATCGACAGGGTCGTGGAAACACCATATATTTT. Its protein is CASSDRQGRGNTIYF.

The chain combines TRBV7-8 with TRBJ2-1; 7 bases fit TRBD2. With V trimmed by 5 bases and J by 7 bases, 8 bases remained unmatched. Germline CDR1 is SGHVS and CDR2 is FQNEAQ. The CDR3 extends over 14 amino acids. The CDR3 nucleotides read TGTGCCAGCAGCCTCTGGGAGGGAGGTAATGAGCAGTTCTTC. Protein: CASSLWEGGNEQFF.

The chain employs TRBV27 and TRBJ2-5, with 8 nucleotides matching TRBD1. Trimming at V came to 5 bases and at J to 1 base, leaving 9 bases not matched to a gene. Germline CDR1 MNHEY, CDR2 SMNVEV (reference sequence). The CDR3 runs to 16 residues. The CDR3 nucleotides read TGTGCCAGCAGTCTCCTAGGACAGGGCGGCCAAGAGACCCAGTACTTC. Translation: CASSLLGQGGQETQYF.

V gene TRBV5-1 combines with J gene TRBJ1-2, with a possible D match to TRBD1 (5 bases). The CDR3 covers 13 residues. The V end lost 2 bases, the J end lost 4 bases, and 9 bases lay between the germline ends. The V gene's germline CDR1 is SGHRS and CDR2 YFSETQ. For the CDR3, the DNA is TGCGCCAGCAGCTTCAGCGACAGCTATGGCTACACCTTC. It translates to CASSFSDSYGYTF.